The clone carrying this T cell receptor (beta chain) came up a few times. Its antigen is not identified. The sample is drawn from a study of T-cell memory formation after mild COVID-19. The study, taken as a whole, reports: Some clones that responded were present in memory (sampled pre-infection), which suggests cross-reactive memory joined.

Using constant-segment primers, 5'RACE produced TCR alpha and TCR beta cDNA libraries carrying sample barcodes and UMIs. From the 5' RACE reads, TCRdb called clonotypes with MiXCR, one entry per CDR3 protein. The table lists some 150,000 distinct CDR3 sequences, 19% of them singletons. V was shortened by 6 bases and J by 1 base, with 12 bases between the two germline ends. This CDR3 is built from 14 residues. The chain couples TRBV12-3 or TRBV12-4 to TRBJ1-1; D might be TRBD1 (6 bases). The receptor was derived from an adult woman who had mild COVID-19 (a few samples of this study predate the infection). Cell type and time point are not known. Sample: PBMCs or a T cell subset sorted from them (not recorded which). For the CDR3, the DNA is TGTGCCAGCAGCCCGGGACATCAGAACACTGAAGCTTTCTTT. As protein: CASSPGHQNTEAFF.